These T cell receptor beta chains were read from a single sample in a study of T cells after posttransplantation cyclophosphamide. The table came from immunoSEQ multiplex PCR; TCRdb's copy has only in-frame clones and leaves some out. Singletons are absent from the sample, which has some 40,000 clones. The specimen was PBMCs. These receptors originate from a man over 45 in good health, CMV-negative, and a related stem cell transplant donor. CDR3s include the opening cysteine and the closing phenylalanine or tryptophan. D genes are given only for firm matches. Some rows have no size entry. The others give once, few or many, or a class for an expanded clone.

J gene: TRBJ2-4; clone size: many; V gene: TRBV4-3; D gene: TRBD1; CDR3 protein: CASSQGDRGVPKNIQYF; CDR3 DNA: TGCGCCAGCAGCCAAGGGGACAGGGGAGTACCCAAAAACATTCAGTACTTC
J gene: TRBJ2-5; clone size: many; V gene: TRBV2; D gene: .; CDR3 protein: CASSEGSNGKTQYF; CDR3 DNA: TGTGCCAGCAGTGAAGGTAGCAATGGAAAGACCCAGTACTTC
J gene: TRBJ1-4; clone size: .; V gene: TRBV18; D gene: .; CDR3 protein: CASSPYAPGVAIEGDEKLFF; CDR3 DNA: TGTGCCAGCTCACCCTATGCCCCAGGGGTGGCCATCGAGGGAGATGAAAAACTGTTTTTT
J gene: TRBJ2-7; clone size: many; V gene: TRBV10-3; D gene: .; CDR3 protein: CATSSGPTYF; CDR3 DNA: TGTGCCACATCTTCAGGGCCGACGTACTTC
J gene: TRBJ1-1; clone size: many; V gene: TRBV6-1; D gene: .; CDR3 protein: CASSPGEGPSTEAFF; CDR3 DNA: TGTGCCAGCAGCCCAGGGGAGGGGCCTAGCACTGAAGCTTTCTTT
J gene: TRBJ2-2; clone size: many; V gene: TRBV6-4; D gene: .; CDR3 protein: CASRAPWTGELFF; CDR3 DNA: TGTGCCAGCAGAGCCCCTTGGACCGGGGAGCTGTTTTTT
J gene: TRBJ2-5; clone size: many; V gene: TRBV4-1; D gene: TRBD2; CDR3 protein: CASSQVGLAQETQYF; CDR3 DNA: TGCGCCAGCAGCCAAGTAGGACTAGCACAAGAGACCCAGTACTTC
J gene: TRBJ2-7; clone size: .; V gene: TRBV9; D gene: TRBD1; CDR3 protein: CASSTRQGAHEQYF; CDR3 DNA: TGTGCCAGCAGCACTCGACAGGGGGCCCACGAGCAGTACTTC
J gene: TRBJ1-2; clone size: many; V gene: TRBV5-1; D gene: .; CDR3 protein: CASSLGQVANYGYTF; CDR3 DNA: TGCGCCAGCAGCTTGGGACAGGTGGCGAACTATGGCTACACCTTC
J gene: TRBJ2-7; clone size: many; V gene: TRBV30; D gene: TRBD1; CDR3 protein: CAWSPGTGGYEQYF; CDR3 DNA: TGTGCCTGGAGTCCGGGGACAGGGGGCTACGAGCAGTACTTC
J gene: TRBJ1-1; clone size: many; V gene: TRBV18; D gene: TRBD1; CDR3 protein: CASSPYGQGASTEAFF; CDR3 DNA: TGTGCCAGCTCACCATATGGGCAGGGGGCTTCGACTGAAGCTTTCTTT
J gene: TRBJ2-7; clone size: few; V gene: TRBV5-1; D gene: .; CDR3 protein: CASSFQGSSYEQYF; CDR3 DNA: TGCGCCAGCAGCTTTCAGGGGAGCTCCTACGAGCAGTACTTC
J gene: TRBJ1-1; clone size: many; V gene: TRBV10-3; D gene: .; CDR3 protein: CAIRERVSNTEAFF; CDR3 DNA: TGTGCCATCAGGGAGAGAGTATCGAACACTGAAGCTTTCTTT
J gene: TRBJ1-5; clone size: many; V gene: TRBV18; D gene: .; CDR3 protein: CASSLAGEPQHF; CDR3 DNA: TGTGCCAGCTCACTCGCCGGGGAGCCCCAGCATTTT
J gene: TRBJ2-1; clone size: many; V gene: TRBV5-1; D gene: TRBD2; CDR3 protein: CASRPSGTIDSYNEQFF; CDR3 DNA: TGCGCCAGCAGGCCCAGCGGGACCATCGATTCCTACAATGAGCAGTTCTTC
J gene: TRBJ2-3; clone size: many; V gene: TRBV7-3; D gene: .; CDR3 protein: CASSLSGSTDTQYF; CDR3 DNA: TGTGCCAGCAGCTTATCCGGGAGTACAGATACGCAGTATTTT
J gene: TRBJ1-1; clone size: many; V gene: TRBV9; D gene: .; CDR3 protein: CASSDRYGGGSTEAFF; CDR3 DNA: TGTGCCAGCAGCGATCGGTACGGGGGGGGGAGCACTGAAGCTTTCTTT
J gene: TRBJ2-5; clone size: many; V gene: TRBV5-1; D gene: TRBD2; CDR3 protein: CASSTGLAGYQETQYF; CDR3 DNA: TGCGCCAGCAGCACGGGACTAGCGGGGTACCAAGAGACCCAGTACTTC